This TCR beta chain comes out of a study of blood T cell repertoires in COVID-19. Some clones are missing from TCRdb's copy, which holds only in-frame ones; the method was immunoSEQ multiplex PCR. The repertoire holds about 180,000 clones, with over 75% as singletons. The CDR3 runs to 14 residues. Germline lookup yields CDR1 SGHTA and CDR2 FQGNSA. V was trimmed by 5 bases and J by 4 bases, leaving 9 bases between them. What was sequenced was peripheral blood. The chain links TRBV7-2 to TRBJ1-6; D might be TRBD1 (5 bases). The clonotype was recovered from a woman in her 70s with acute or convalescent COVID-19. CDR3 region: CASSIQVYNSPLHF. The DNA for the CDR3 is TGTGCCAGCAGCATACAGGTTTATAATTCACCCCTCCACTTT.